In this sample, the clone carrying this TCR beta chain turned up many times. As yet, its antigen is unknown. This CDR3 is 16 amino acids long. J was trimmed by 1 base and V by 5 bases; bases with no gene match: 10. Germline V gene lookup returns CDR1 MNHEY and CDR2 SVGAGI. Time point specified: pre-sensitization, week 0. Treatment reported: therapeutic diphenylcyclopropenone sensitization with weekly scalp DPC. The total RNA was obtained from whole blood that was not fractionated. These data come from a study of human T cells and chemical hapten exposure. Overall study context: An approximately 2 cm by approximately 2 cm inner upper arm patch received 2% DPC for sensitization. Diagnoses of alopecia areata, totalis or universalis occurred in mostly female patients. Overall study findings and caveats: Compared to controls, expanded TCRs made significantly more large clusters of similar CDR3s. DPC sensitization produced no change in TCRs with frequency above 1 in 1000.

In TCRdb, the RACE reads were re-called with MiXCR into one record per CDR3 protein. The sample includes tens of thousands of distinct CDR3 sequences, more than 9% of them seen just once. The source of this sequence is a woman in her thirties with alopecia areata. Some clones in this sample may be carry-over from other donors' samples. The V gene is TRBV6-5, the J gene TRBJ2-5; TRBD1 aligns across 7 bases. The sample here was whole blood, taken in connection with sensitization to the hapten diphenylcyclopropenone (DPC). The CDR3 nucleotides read TGTGCCAGCAGTCCCAGGGGTGACAGGGCCCAAGAGACCCAGTACTTC. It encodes CASSPRGDRAQETQYF.